A single sample gave rise to the 7 T cell receptor beta chains below, sequenced in a study of blood T cell repertoires in COVID-19. Only in-frame clones appear in the TCRdb table, and some are missing; sequencing was by immunoSEQ multiplex PCR. The sample holds 87,000 or so clones; about 82% are singletons and the top ten take about 20%. Sequencing was carried out using peripheral blood. The source is an elderly woman in a cohort sampled during active or convalescent COVID-19.

The chain employs TRBV28 and TRBJ2-1; 8 bases line up with TRBD2. Germline V gene sequence: CDR1 MDHEN, CDR2 SYDVKM. The V gene end was trimmed by 5 bases and the J gene end by 2 bases; junction bases not matched to a gene: 2. The CDR3 is made up of 14 amino acids. This CDR3 is CASSAGGTYNEQFF. CDR3 in DNA: TGTGCCAGCAGTGCGGGGGGCACCTACAATGAGCAGTTCTTC.

The chain recombines TRBV3-1 (or the pseudogene TRBV3-2) with TRBJ1-5; 8 positions match TRBD1. Looked up from germline, CDR1 is LGHDT and CDR2 is YNNKEL (reference sequence). V gave up 8 bases and J gave up 4 bases; unmatched junction bases: 7. The CDR3 sequence is 14 residues long. CDR3 sequence (DNA): TGTGCCAGCTCCTTGGGGACAGGAAATCAGCCCCAGCATTTT. Its translation is CASSLGTGNQPQHF.

Here the CDR3 DNA reads TGTGCCAGCAGACGGGATCCGAGCGGGGAGCTGTTTTTT. It codes for CASRRDPSGELFF. V and J are TRBV2 and TRBJ2-2, with D perhaps TRBD2 (5 bases). The ends were cut back, 6 bases at V and 7 bases at J, with 12 bases in the middle. The CDR3 spans 13 residues. Germline V lookup: CDR1 SNHLY, CDR2 FYNNEI.

The V gene is TRBV6-1, the J gene TRBJ2-3; 9 nucleotides agree with TRBD1. The CDR3 covers 17 residues. J was trimmed by 5 bases and V by 4 bases; bases with no gene match: 13. CDR1 MNHNS and CDR2 SASEGT come from the germline V gene. The CDR3 DNA follows: TGTGCCAGCAGTGGAGATAGACCCGGGACAGGGTTAGATACGCAGTATTTT. It encodes CASSGDRPGTGLDTQYF.

J is TRBJ2-7 and V is TRBV7-8, with a possible D match to TRBD2 (6 bases). This CDR3 has 13 amino acids. The germline V gene encodes CDR1 SGHVS and CDR2 FQNEAQ. The V and J ends lost 5 bases and 4 bases respectively, with 12 bases between them. The CDR3 protein is CASSLPGLYEQYF. The CDR3 bases are TGTGCCAGCAGCCTTCCGGGACTGTACGAGCAGTACTTC.

The sample holds a few counts of this clone. The CDR3 protein is CASRGPGAGYTEAFF. For the CDR3, the DNA is TGTGCCAGCAGAGGCCCAGGGGCAGGGTATACTGAAGCTTTCTTT. The chain carries TRBV6-6 and TRBJ1-1; D may be TRBD1 (6 bases). Looked up from germline, CDR1 is MNHNY and CDR2 is SVGAGI (reference sequence). The CDR3 has 15 amino acids. With 6 bases removed from V and 5 bases from J, the gap between germline ends came to 19 bases.

The J gene is TRBJ1-5, the V gene TRBV10-3; D might be TRBD1 (6 bases). Per the germline V gene, CDR1 is ENHRY and CDR2 is SYGVKD. Trimming stripped 0 bases from V and 1 base from J, with 10 bases between. This CDR3 comprises 16 residues. The CDR3 nucleotides read TGTGCCATCAGTGAGTCGCCAGGGGTGAGCAATCAGCCCCAGCATTTT. As protein: CAISESPGVSNQPQHF.